The rows below give T cell receptor beta chains drawn from one sample of a study of blood T cell repertoires in COVID-19. Produced via immunoSEQ multiplex PCR; TCRdb's table is partial and in-frame only. Seen here are under 300,000 clones, approximately 88% observed once, and the top ten hold about 1.6%. The material sequenced was peripheral blood. The receptors shown here come from a human donor with COVID-19, enrolled during active disease. The donor label of this sample is uncertain. The CDR3 runs from the conserved cysteine through the conserved F or W. The order of the fields is J gene, clone size, D gene, V gene, CDR3 protein, CDR3 DNA. The D gene is left open where the match is weak. Expanded clones are given a class, and other clones once, few, many or no size at all.

J gene: TRBJ1-5
clone size: -
D gene: -
V gene: TRBV27
CDR3 protein: CASRSGVGNQPQHF
CDR3 DNA: TGTGCCAGCAGGTCAGGGGTGGGTAATCAGCCCCAGCATTTT

J gene: TRBJ2-5
clone size: -
D gene: TRBD2
V gene: TRBV5-1
CDR3 protein: CASSLGGTSGSGGETQYF
CDR3 DNA: TGCGCCAGCAGCTTGGGGGGGACTAGCGGGAGTGGTGGAGAGACCCAGTACTTC

J gene: TRBJ2-1
clone size: -
D gene: TRBD2
V gene: TRBV11-3
CDR3 protein: CASSLYGLAGVNEQFF
CDR3 DNA: TGTGCCAGCAGCTTGTACGGACTAGCGGGAGTCAATGAGCAGTTCTTC

J gene: TRBJ2-1
clone size: -
D gene: TRBD2
V gene: TRBV7-9
CDR3 protein: CASSLRRLAGGPYNEQFF
CDR3 DNA: TGTGCCAGCAGCTTAAGGAGGCTAGCGGGAGGCCCGTACAATGAGCAGTTCTTC

J gene: TRBJ2-7
clone size: -
D gene: TRBD1
V gene: TRBV7-2
CDR3 protein: CASSTRQGQAQYF
CDR3 DNA: TGTGCCAGCAGCACCCGACAGGGCCAGGCGCAGTACTTC

J gene: TRBJ2-1
clone size: once
D gene: TRBD2
V gene: TRBV11-3
CDR3 protein: CASSPPTTREGRGGNEQFF
CDR3 DNA: TGTGCCAGCAGCCCCCCAACCACGCGGGAGGGCCGGGGGGGGAATGAGCAGTTCTTC

J gene: TRBJ1-5
clone size: -
D gene: TRBD1
V gene: TRBV2
CDR3 protein: CASSAGQDGNQPQHF
CDR3 DNA: TGTGCCAGCAGTGCTGGACAGGATGGCAATCAGCCCCAGCATTTT

J gene: TRBJ1-2
clone size: -
D gene: -
V gene: TRBV6-5
CDR3 protein: CASSRGGRRYGYTF
CDR3 DNA: TGTGCCAGCAGCCGGGGGGGACGGAGATATGGCTACACCTTC

J gene: TRBJ2-2
clone size: -
D gene: -
V gene: TRBV7-3
CDR3 protein: CASSLESGELFF
CDR3 DNA: TGTGCCAGCAGCTTGGAGAGCGGGGAGCTGTTTTTT

J gene: TRBJ2-6
clone size: -
D gene: -
V gene: TRBV7-8
CDR3 protein: CASSGQGMLGANVLTF
CDR3 DNA: TGTGCCAGCTCTGGGCAGGGGATGTTAGGGGCCAACGTCCTGACTTTC

J gene: TRBJ2-7
clone size: -
D gene: -
V gene: TRBV5-1
CDR3 protein: CASSLAGGEQYF
CDR3 DNA: TGCGCCAGCAGCTTGGCCGGGGGCGAGCAGTACTTC

J gene: TRBJ2-3
clone size: -
D gene: -
V gene: TRBV11-2
CDR3 protein: CASSPPGGARQYF
CDR3 DNA: TGTGCCAGCAGCCCCCCCGGCGGCGCGAGGCAGTATTTT

J gene: TRBJ1-2
clone size: -
D gene: -
V gene: TRBV28
CDR3 protein: CAIQTLNYGYTF
CDR3 DNA: TGTGCAATTCAAACTTTAAACTATGGCTACACCTTC

J gene: TRBJ1-4
clone size: -
D gene: -
V gene: TRBV27
CDR3 protein: CASSFSRNNEKLFF
CDR3 DNA: TGTGCCAGCAGTTTTTCCCGTAATAATGAAAAACTGTTTTTT

J gene: TRBJ1-5
clone size: -
D gene: TRBD1
V gene: TRBV5-1
CDR3 protein: CASSHGQGGQPQHF
CDR3 DNA: TGCGCCAGCAGCCATGGACAGGGAGGACAGCCCCAGCATTTT

J gene: TRBJ1-2
clone size: -
D gene: -
V gene: TRBV7-2
CDR3 protein: CASSLQGPEGYGYTF
CDR3 DNA: TGTGCCAGCTCTCTTCAGGGTCCGGAGGGCTATGGCTACACCTTC

J gene: TRBJ2-1
clone size: -
D gene: TRBD1
V gene: TRBV18
CDR3 protein: CASSPFGTDYNEQFF
CDR3 DNA: TGTGCCAGCTCACCATTTGGGACAGACTACAATGAGCAGTTCTTC

J gene: TRBJ1-5
clone size: -
D gene: -
V gene: TRBV7-2
CDR3 protein: CASSLVARSYQPQHF
CDR3 DNA: TGTGCCAGCAGCTTAGTGGCCAGGTCGTATCAGCCCCAGCATTTT

J gene: TRBJ2-5
clone size: -
D gene: TRBD2
V gene: TRBV5-5
CDR3 protein: CASSLSASGSRETQYF
CDR3 DNA: TGTGCCAGCAGCTTGTCGGCTAGCGGGAGCCGGGAGACCCAGTACTTC

J gene: TRBJ1-2
clone size: -
D gene: -
V gene: TRBV30
CDR3 protein: CAWSVRGDYGYTF
CDR3 DNA: TGTGCCTGGAGTGTACGGGGGGACTATGGCTACACCTTC

J gene: TRBJ2-7
clone size: once
D gene: TRBD1
V gene: TRBV6-6
CDR3 protein: CASSPSRDRVWTYEQYF
CDR3 DNA: TGTGCCAGCAGTCCGTCCCGGGACAGGGTTTGGACCTACGAGCAGTACTTC

J gene: TRBJ2-7
clone size: -
D gene: TRBD2
V gene: TRBV27
CDR3 protein: CASSSLAGGPGEQYF
CDR3 DNA: TGTGCCAGCAGTTCCCTAGCGGGAGGGCCTGGGGAGCAGTACTTC

J gene: TRBJ1-5
clone size: -
D gene: -
V gene: TRBV6-6
CDR3 protein: CASTGQLNQPQHF
CDR3 DNA: TGTGCCAGCACCGGACAGCTAAATCAGCCCCAGCATTTT

J gene: TRBJ2-5
clone size: -
D gene: TRBD2
V gene: TRBV5-5
CDR3 protein: CASSTTSGREETQYF
CDR3 DNA: TGTGCCAGCAGTACTACTAGCGGGAGAGAAGAGACCCAGTACTTC

J gene: TRBJ2-1
clone size: -
D gene: TRBD2
V gene: TRBV30
CDR3 protein: CACTPSGTINEQFF
CDR3 DNA: TGTGCCTGCACCCCCTCCGGGACTATAAATGAGCAGTTCTTC

J gene: TRBJ2-1
clone size: few
D gene: TRBD2
V gene: TRBV11-2
CDR3 protein: CASSLRGGLAGGSYNEQFF
CDR3 DNA: TGTGCCAGCAGCCTAAGGGGGGGGTTAGCGGGAGGCTCCTACAATGAGCAGTTCTTC

J gene: TRBJ2-2
clone size: few
D gene: -
V gene: TRBV15
CDR3 protein: CATSRAGNSELFF
CDR3 DNA: TGTGCCACCAGCAGAGCGGGGAACTCCGAGCTGTTTTTT

J gene: TRBJ1-6
clone size: -
D gene: -
V gene: TRBV5-1
CDR3 protein: CASSLESGYNSPLHF
CDR3 DNA: TGCGCCAGCAGCTTGGAATCAGGGTATAATTCACCCCTCCACTTT

J gene: TRBJ2-3
clone size: few
D gene: TRBD2
V gene: TRBV6-2/TRBV6-3
CDR3 protein: CASSYRVLAGVEDTQYF
CDR3 DNA: TGTGCCAGCAGTTACCGGGTTTTAGCGGGAGTAGAAGATACGCAGTATTTT

J gene: TRBJ2-5
clone size: -
D gene: -
V gene: TRBV5-5
CDR3 protein: CASITDPGLGIVETQYF
CDR3 DNA: TGTGCCAGCATCACCGACCCAGGACTGGGGATAGTAGAGACCCAGTACTTC

J gene: TRBJ1-3
clone size: -
D gene: TRBD1
V gene: TRBV5-1
CDR3 protein: CASSPDRRNGNTIYF
CDR3 DNA: TGCGCCAGCAGCCCGGACAGGAGGAATGGAAACACCATATATTTT

J gene: TRBJ2-5
clone size: -
D gene: TRBD1
V gene: TRBV25-1
CDR3 protein: CASSGIGTGQETQYF
CDR3 DNA: TGTGCCAGCAGTGGTATCGGGACAGGGCAAGAGACCCAGTACTTC

J gene: TRBJ1-5
clone size: -
D gene: -
V gene: TRBV29-1
CDR3 protein: CSVVGEADQPQHF
CDR3 DNA: TGCAGCGTTGTGGGGGAGGCTGATCAGCCCCAGCATTTT

J gene: TRBJ2-2
clone size: -
D gene: -
V gene: TRBV11-3
CDR3 protein: CASSLTAPDTGELFF
CDR3 DNA: TGTGCCAGCAGCTTAACAGCCCCCGACACCGGGGAGCTGTTTTTT

J gene: TRBJ1-6
clone size: -
D gene: TRBD1
V gene: TRBV7-6
CDR3 protein: CASSARRDSGDSPLHF
CDR3 DNA: TGTGCCAGCAGCGCGCGCAGGGACAGCGGTGATTCACCCCTCCACTTT

J gene: TRBJ2-1
clone size: -
D gene: -
V gene: TRBV28
CDR3 protein: CATRSPSPYNEQFF
CDR3 DNA: TGTGCCACCCGGTCCCCCTCTCCCTACAATGAGCAGTTCTTC

J gene: TRBJ2-1
clone size: -
D gene: TRBD1
V gene: TRBV10-3
CDR3 protein: CAISGGDRGNNEQFF
CDR3 DNA: TGTGCCATCAGTGGAGGGGACAGGGGAAACAATGAGCAGTTCTTC

J gene: TRBJ2-6
clone size: -
D gene: -
V gene: TRBV27
CDR3 protein: CASSLSRSGANVLTF
CDR3 DNA: TGTGCCAGCAGTTTATCTCGGTCTGGGGCCAACGTCCTGACTTTC

J gene: TRBJ2-1
clone size: once
D gene: TRBD1
V gene: TRBV7-2
CDR3 protein: CASSLGGQGRGNEQFF
CDR3 DNA: TGTGCCAGCAGCTTAGGGGGACAGGGCAGGGGCAATGAGCAGTTCTTC

J gene: TRBJ1-1
clone size: few
D gene: TRBD1
V gene: TRBV28
CDR3 protein: CASSGQGEVDTEAFF
CDR3 DNA: TGTGCCAGCAGTGGACAGGGGGAAGTGGACACTGAAGCTTTCTTT

J gene: TRBJ1-6
clone size: once
D gene: -
V gene: TRBV5-6
CDR3 protein: CASSADSPKANSPLHF
CDR3 DNA: TGTGCCAGCAGCGCGGACAGCCCGAAGGCGAATTCACCCCTCCACTTT

J gene: TRBJ2-2
clone size: few
D gene: TRBD2
V gene: TRBV30
CDR3 protein: CAWRGASGNTGELFF
CDR3 DNA: TGTGCCTGGAGAGGGGCTAGCGGGAACACCGGGGAGCTGTTTTTT

J gene: TRBJ1-6
clone size: -
D gene: TRBD1
V gene: TRBV3-1/TRBV3-2
CDR3 protein: CASTDRGLSPLHF
CDR3 DNA: TGTGCCAGCACCGACAGGGGGCTTTCACCCCTCCACTTT

J gene: TRBJ1-5
clone size: once
D gene: -
V gene: TRBV5-4
CDR3 protein: CASSLEPGIKPQHF
CDR3 DNA: TGTGCCAGCAGCTTGGAGCCGGGGATCAAGCCCCAGCATTTT

J gene: TRBJ1-4
clone size: -
D gene: TRBD1
V gene: TRBV6-5
CDR3 protein: CASSYEGGRGRLKLFF
CDR3 DNA: TGTGCCAGCAGTTATGAAGGGGGCAGGGGTCGGCTAAAACTGTTTTTT

J gene: TRBJ1-5
clone size: -
D gene: -
V gene: TRBV19
CDR3 protein: CASSRGQPQHF
CDR3 DNA: TGTGCCAGTAGCCGAGGCCAGCCCCAGCATTTT

J gene: TRBJ2-2
clone size: once
D gene: -
V gene: TRBV6-1
CDR3 protein: CASSEVRQGGELFF
CDR3 DNA: TGTGCCAGCAGTGAAGTGAGGCAGGGCGGGGAGCTGTTTTTT

J gene: TRBJ1-1
clone size: -
D gene: TRBD1
V gene: TRBV5-1
CDR3 protein: CASSLDRGGTEAFF
CDR3 DNA: TGCGCCAGCAGCTTGGACAGGGGAGGCACTGAAGCTTTCTTT